Listed here are 7 T cell receptor beta chains from one sample, sequenced in a study of monozygotic twins with inflammatory bowel disease. TCRdb reprocessed the 5' RACE reads and reports one entry per CDR3 protein, with no DNA. This sample lists 330,000 or so distinct CDR3 sequences; its ten largest clones have around 2%. The sample was blood. The source is a human donor with ulcerative colitis or Crohn's disease, or a healthy co-twin of an affected twin (not recorded which).

The chain is built from TRBV5-1 and TRBJ2-7; TCRdb returns TRBD2, unconfirmable since there is no DNA. The length of the CDR3 is 15 residues. The V gene's germline CDR1 is SGHRS and CDR2 YFSETQ. CDR3 region: CASSLFSGGADEQYF.

The chain joins TRBV5-1 to TRBJ2-6; without DNA, the TCRdb call of TRBD1 cannot be checked. Germline V gene sequence: CDR1 SGHRS, CDR2 YFSETQ. The CDR3 extends over 20 amino acids. CDR3 amino acids: CASSSVSGTGVFSGANVLTF.

The rearrangement joins TRBV10-3 to TRBJ2-1; TCRdb returns TRBD1, unconfirmable since there is no DNA. The germline V gene encodes CDR1 ENHRY and CDR2 SYGVKD. This CDR3 region has 14 residues. CDR3 in amino acids: CAISDREGDNEQFF.

The chain has TRBV5-1 and TRBJ2-1. The CDR3 consists of 15 residues. Germline V CDR1 and CDR2: SGHRS, YFSETQ. The CDR3 spells CASSLPPGPNNEQFF.

The V call is TRBV20-1, the J call TRBJ2-1. Per the germline V gene, CDR1 is DFQATT and CDR2 is SNEGSKA (reference sequence). This CDR3 has 15 amino acids. The CDR3: CSARATIGVGNEQFF.

J is TRBJ1-3 and V is TRBV19; TCRdb picks TRBD1, but there is no DNA to check that call. The CDR3 has 15 residues. In germline, CDR1 is LNHDA, CDR2 SQIVND (reference sequence). The CDR3 spells CASRFRDNSGNTIYF.

V and J are TRBV6-5 and TRBJ2-1; with no DNA, the TCRdb D assignment of TRBD1 cannot be verified. In germline, CDR1 is MNHEY, CDR2 SVGAGI. The CDR3 consists of 16 residues. The CDR3 loop is CASSYSGGRGYNEQFF.